A selection of T cell receptor beta chains follows, all from one sample in a study of T cell repertoires in cytomegalovirus infection. MiXCR was run by TCRdb on the reads, yielding one entry per CDR3 protein. Among more than 200,000 distinct CDR3 sequences listed, less than 9.5% were seen once. Specimen: PBMCs. These receptors were collected from a human donor in good health (CMV status not recorded). Some clones in this sample may be carry-over from other donors' samples. The CDR3 runs from the conserved cysteine through the conserved F or W. D genes are given only for firm matches. The size of a clone is reported for some rows only, either as once, few or many, or as a class for expanded clones.

J	D	V	size	CDR3	DNA
TRBJ2-2	TRBD2	TRBV7-2	many	CASSLAPAGGTNTGELFF	TGTGCCAGCAGCTTAGCCCCAGCGGGAGGAACTAACACCGGGGAGCTGTTTTTT
TRBJ2-5	.	TRBV7-2	many	CASSLFWGSIETQYF	TGTGCCAGCAGCTTATTCTGGGGGTCGATAGAGACCCAGTACTTC
TRBJ1-1	.	TRBV12-3/TRBV12-4	many	CASSPLGPRDTEAFF	TGTGCCAGCAGTCCCCTTGGGCCTAGGGACACTGAAGCTTTCTTT
TRBJ2-1	.	TRBV7-2	.	CTSSLDSGSYNEQFF	TGTACCAGCAGCTTAGATAGCGGTTCCTACAATGAGCAGTTCTTC
TRBJ1-1	.	TRBV6-2/TRBV6-3	many	CASSYAMNTEAFF	TGTGCCAGCAGTTACGCAATGAACACTGAAGCTTTCTTT
TRBJ1-1	.	TRBV25-1	few	CASSEYVGGGAEAFF	TGTGCCAGCAGTGAATATGTCGGGGGCGGTGCTGAAGCTTTCTTT
TRBJ2-3	TRBD2	TRBV7-9	.	CASSFLLGGGAGTDTQYF	TGTGCCAGCAGCTTCCTCCTAGGCGGGGGGGCCGGGACAGATACGCAGTATTTT
TRBJ2-7	TRBD1	TRBV14	.	CASSRYRGPSYEQYF	TGTGCCAGCAGCCGTTACAGGGGTCCTTCCTACGAGCAGTACTTC
TRBJ2-2	.	TRBV7-2	many	CASSLAHFTGELFF	TGTGCCAGCAGCTTAGCCCACTTCACCGGGGAGCTGTTTTTT
TRBJ2-1	.	TRBV20-1	.	CSATDPGLNNEQFF	TGCAGTGCTACGGATCCGGGACTTAACAATGAGCAGTTCTTC
TRBJ2-3	.	TRBV28	many	CASSPGISVVVTAYF	TGTGCCAGCAGTCCCGGGATTTCAGTTGTGGTTACGGCGTATTTT
TRBJ2-6	.	TRBV28	.	CASLNQHSGANVLTF	TGTGCCAGCCTCAACCAACACTCTGGGGCCAACGTCCTGACTTTC
TRBJ1-1	TRBD1	TRBV4-1	.	CASSSETDRAEAFF	TGCGCCAGCAGCTCCGAGACAGACAGGGCTGAAGCTTTCTTT
TRBJ2-7	.	TRBV7-2	many	CASSLAGSPLNEQYF	TGTGCCAGCAGCTTAGCTGGCAGCCCGCTTAACGAGCAGTACTTC
TRBJ1-4	.	TRBV28	.	CASSLSSTREKLFF	TGTGCCAGCAGTTTATCTAGCACCCGTGAAAAACTGTTTTTT
TRBJ2-5	TRBD2	TRBV6-2/TRBV6-3	few	CASSYLSGKETQYF	TGTGCCAGCAGTTACTTAAGCGGGAAAGAGACCCAGTACTTC
TRBJ2-2	.	TRBV12-3/TRBV12-4	few	CASSFLAGELFF	TGTGCCAGCAGTTTTCTTGCGGGGGAGCTGTTTTTT
TRBJ2-6	.	TRBV7-6	many	CASKLQGISGANVLTF	TGTGCCAGCAAATTACAGGGTATATCTGGGGCCAACGTCCTGACTTTC
TRBJ2-2	TRBD1	TRBV7-2	.	CASSSDRGAGELFF	TGTGCCAGCAGCTCCGACAGGGGGGCCGGGGAGCTGTTTTTT
TRBJ1-3	.	TRBV7-2	many	CASSLGSGGFQLNTIYF	TGTGCCAGCAGCTTAGGATCGGGCGGCTTCCAGTTAAACACCATATATTTT
TRBJ1-2	TRBD1	TRBV7-8	many	CASSLTGTEGYYGYTF	TGTGCCAGCAGCTTAACCGGGACAGAAGGGTACTATGGCTACACCTTC
TRBJ2-7	.	TRBV6-2/TRBV6-3	.	CASRTVFEQYF	TGTGCCAGCAGGACAGTTTTCGAGCAGTACTTC
TRBJ1-2	.	TRBV7-2	many	CASSQDLGGGYGYTF	TGTGCCAGCAGCCAGGACCTTGGGGGCGGCTATGGCTACACCTTC
TRBJ1-1	.	TRBV3-1	many	CASSQGDTEAFF	TGTGCCAGCAGCCAAGGAGACACTGAAGCTTTCTTT
TRBJ1-1	.	TRBV5-4	.	CASSPQGQEAFF	TGTGCCAGCAGCCCTCAGGGACAAGAAGCTTTCTTT
TRBJ1-1	.	TRBV7-2	many	CASSFMELNTEAFF	TGTGCCAGCAGCTTTATGGAACTGAACACTGAAGCTTTCTTT
TRBJ1-1	.	TRBV27	.	CASRLDRQNTEAFF	TGTGCCAGCAGACTGGATAGGCAGAACACTGAAGCTTTCTTT
TRBJ2-1	.	TRBV6-4	few	CARQRGWGEQFF	TGTGCCCGTCAAAGAGGGTGGGGTGAGCAGTTCTTC
TRBJ2-2	.	TRBV7-2	.	CASSLGTGRGELFF	TGTGCCAGCAGCTTAGGGACGGGCAGGGGGGAGCTGTTTTTT
TRBJ1-1	.	TRBV7-2	many	CASSPRDMNTEAFF	TGTGCCAGCAGCCCCCGCGACATGAACACTGAAGCTTTCTTT
TRBJ2-2	TRBD1	TRBV18	many	CASSPKGQGTGELFF	TGTGCCAGCTCACCAAAGGGACAGGGTACCGGGGAGCTGTTTTTT
TRBJ2-2	TRBD1	TRBV7-9	.	CASSQGAQGGELFF	TGTGCCAGCAGTCAGGGGGCGCAAGGCGGGGAGCTGTTTTTT
TRBJ2-7	.	TRBV7-2	many	CASSSRLGSYEQYF	TGTGCCAGCAGCTCCAGACTTGGCTCCTACGAGCAGTACTTC
TRBJ2-3	.	TRBV20-1	.	CSAIGTDSTDTQYF	TGCAGTGCTATTGGGACGGATAGCACAGATACGCAGTATTTT
TRBJ2-7	.	TRBV7-2	many	CASSLESGGRGYEQYF	TGTGCCAGCAGCTTAGAGTCCGGGGGGCGCGGCTACGAGCAGTACTTC
TRBJ2-3	.	TRBV7-2	many	CASSRTRKTSTDTQYF	TGTGCCAGCAGCCGGACCCGTAAAACTAGCACAGATACGCAGTATTTT
TRBJ2-1	.	TRBV20-1	.	CSARGLQVPNGEQFF	TGCAGTGCTAGAGGACTCCAAGTGCCTAACGGGGAGCAGTTCTTC
TRBJ2-1	.	TRBV19	few	CASSPPGTRINEQFF	TGTGCCAGTAGTCCCCCCGGGACCAGGATCAATGAGCAGTTCTTC
TRBJ1-1	.	TRBV7-2	many	CASSLAKTEAFF	TGTGCCAGCAGCTTAGCGAAGACTGAAGCTTTCTTT